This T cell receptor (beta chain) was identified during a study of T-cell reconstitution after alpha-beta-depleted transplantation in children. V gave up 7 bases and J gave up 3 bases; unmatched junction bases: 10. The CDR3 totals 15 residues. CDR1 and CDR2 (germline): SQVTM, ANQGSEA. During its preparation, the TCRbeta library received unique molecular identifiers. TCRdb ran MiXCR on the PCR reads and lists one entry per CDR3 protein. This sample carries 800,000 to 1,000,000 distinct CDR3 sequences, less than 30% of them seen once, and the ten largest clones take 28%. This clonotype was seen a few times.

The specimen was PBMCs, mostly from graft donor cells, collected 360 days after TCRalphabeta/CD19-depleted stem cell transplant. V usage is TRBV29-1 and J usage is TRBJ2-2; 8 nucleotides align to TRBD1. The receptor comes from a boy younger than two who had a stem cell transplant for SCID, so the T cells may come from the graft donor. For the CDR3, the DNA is TGCAGCGCTACGAGAGGGACAGGACACACCGGGGAGCTGTTTTTT. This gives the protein CSATRGTGHTGELFF.